This entry lists 14 T cell receptor beta chains sequenced from one sample in a study of response to subunit inactivated influenza vaccine. TCRdb redid the calling of the RT-PCR reads with MiXCR, one entry per CDR3 protein. In the table there are about 500,000 distinct CDR3 sequences, 15% to 20% of which are singletons. The specimen was CD4+ T cells sorted from PBMCs, collected around 2 years after vaccination. Receptors originate from a man between 50 and 69 years old who received an inactivated influenza vaccine.

Concerning this clonotype itself: One junction end does not reproduce the germline sequence, and a read error may be involved. This sequence joins TRBV20-1 and TRBJ2-6; weak D call: TRBD2 (6 bases). Germline CDR1 is DFQATT and CDR2 is SNEGSKA (reference sequence). The CDR3 covers 14 residues. This CDR3 is CSAPGGTGANVLTF. DNA for the CDR3: TGCAGTGCCCCCGGAGGGACTGGGGCCAACGTCCTGACCTTC.

There are a few counts of this clonotype. The rearrangement links TRBV30 to TRBJ1-1; D possibly corresponds to TRBD1 (5 bases). Germline V gene sequence: CDR1 GTSNPN, CDR2 SVGIG (reference sequence). V shed 5 bases and J shed 2 bases, with 18 bases lying between them. The CDR3 runs to 15 residues. The CDR3 region has the DNA TGTGCCTGGGGCTACAATTGGCAGGGCAACACTGAAGCTTTCTTT. It encodes CAWGYNWQGNTEAFF.

A few counts support this clonotype. The chain is built from TRBV5-1 and TRBJ1-6; D gene uncertain. V was clipped by 4 bases and J by 13 bases, with 12 bases between them. Germline V gene sequence: CDR1 SGHRS, CDR2 YFSETQ. The length of the CDR3 is 12 residues. The CDR3 bases are TGCGCCAGCAGCACCGGGCGGCCTCCCCTCCACTTT. It translates to CASSTGRPPLHF.

This clonotype has only a few counts. The DNA for the CDR3 is TGCAGTGCAAACAGGGGGCCAAAAAGCTATGGCTACACCTTC. This gives the protein CSANRGPKSYGYTF. This rearrangement joins TRBV20-1 to TRBJ1-2; 9 nucleotides line up with TRBD1. V shed 6 bases, J shed 4 bases, and the junction held 9 bases outside the gene matches. The V gene's germline CDR1 is DFQATT and CDR2 SNEGSKA (reference sequence). The CDR3 has 14 amino acids.

This clonotype was seen only a few times. This chain joins TRBV4-3 and TRBJ2-5, with D possibly matching TRBD2 (5 bases). The germline gives CDR1 LGHNA, CDR2 YSLEER. Trimming stripped 1 base from V and 1 base from J, with 7 bases between. This CDR3 is 14 amino acids long. The CDR3 coding sequence is TGCGCCAGCAGCCAAGTTGGAGGCCAAGAGACCCAGTACTTC. Residues: CASSQVGGQETQYF.

The CDR3 region is CASSVEYNEQFF. The DNA for the CDR3 is TGTGCCAGCAGCGTGGAATACAATGAGCAGTTCTTC. V and J are TRBV5-6 and TRBJ2-1; D not resolved. The CDR3 sequence is 12 residues long. V was trimmed by 4 bases and J by 4 bases, leaving 6 bases between them. From germline, CDR1 is SGHDT and CDR2 YYEEEE. Complete variable domain (other parts from reference TRBV5-6 and TRBJ2-1): DAGVTQSPTHLIKTRGQQVTLRCSPKSGHDTVSWYQQALGQGPQFIFQYYEEEERQRGNFPDRFSGHQFPNYSSELNVNALLLGDSALYLCASSVEYNEQFFGPGTRLTVL.

This clonotype appeared a few times. The chain carries TRBV12-3 or TRBV12-4 and TRBJ2-7, with D perhaps matching TRBD1 or TRBD2 (5 bases each). The CDR3 runs to 16 residues. With 3 bases removed from V and 0 bases from J, the gap between germline ends came to 15 bases. CDR3 sequence: CASSFGAGTSSYEQYF. The CDR3 DNA sequence: TGTGCCAGCAGTTTCGGGGCAGGGACGAGCTCCTACGAGCAGTACTTC.

V usage is TRBV9 and J usage is TRBJ1-3; TRBD1 aligns across 9 bases. Germline V gene sequence: CDR1 SGDLS, CDR2 YYNGEE. Trimming took 0 bases from V and 8 from J; bases not matched to a gene: 9. CDR3 length: 16 amino acids. CDR3 residues: CASSVEGQGFVDTIYF. The DNA for the CDR3 is TGTGCCAGCAGCGTAGAGGGACAGGGATTCGTAGACACCATATATTTT. The whole variable domain, filled in from reference TRBV9 and TRBJ1-3, reads DSGVTQTPKHLITATGQRVTLRCSPRSGDLSVYWYQQSLDQGLQFLIQYYNGEERAKGNILERFSAQQFPDLHSELNLSSLELGDSALYFCASSVEGQGFVDTIYFGEGSWLTVV.

The V gene is TRBV7-2, the J gene TRBJ1-4; possible D gene TRBD1, 6 bases. This CDR3 comprises 14 residues. Germline V gives CDR1 SGHTA, CDR2 FQGNSA. Trimming pared 1 base from V and 9 bases from J, leaving 12 bases between. The CDR3 DNA is TGTGCCAGCAGCTTAGGCAGGGGAGGGCAAAAACTGTTTTTT. It is translated as CASSLGRGGQKLFF.

The chain couples TRBV5-1 to TRBJ2-7; TRBD1 matches at 8 bases. Germline CDR1 reads SGHRS; CDR2 reads YFSETQ. The trim removed 0 bases at V and 0 bases at J, leaving 2 bases unmatched. The CDR3 is 15 residues long. The DNA for the CDR3 is TGCGCCAGCAGCTTGGGGGACAGGCGCTCCTACGAGCAGTACTTC. It translates to CASSLGDRRSYEQYF.

This clonotype came up many times. The V call is TRBV12-3 or TRBV12-4, the J call TRBJ1-1; D is possibly TRBD1 (6 bases). This CDR3 contains 13 residues. The V gene lost 5 bases and the J gene lost 7 bases, with 14 bases spanning the gap. The CDR3 loop is CASSLQGFDEAFF. The CDR3 DNA follows: TGTGCCAGCAGTCTACAGGGCTTCGATGAAGCTTTCTTT.

This chain links TRBV4-1 with TRBJ2-7, with D hard to call. The CDR3 is made up of 14 amino acids. Looked up from germline, CDR1 is MGHRA and CDR2 is YSYEKL. Trimming cost V 0 bases and J 7 bases, with 13 bases left between them. CDR3: CASSQDRSGREQYF. In DNA, the CDR3 is TGCGCCAGCAGCCAAGACCGTTCCGGTAGGGAGCAGTACTTC.

The J gene is TRBJ2-1, the V gene TRBV20-1; no clear D. The V and J ends lost 3 bases and 2 bases respectively, with 5 bases between them. The CDR3 totals 12 residues. Per germline, CDR1 DFQATT and CDR2 SNEGSKA (reference sequence). For the CDR3, the DNA is TGCAGTGCTAGCAAAGCCTACAATGAGCAGTTCTTC. This sequence encodes CSASKAYNEQFF.

The rearrangement joins TRBV29-1 to TRBJ2-7, with D perhaps TRBD1 (5 bases). The CDR3 extends over 10 amino acids. Between the trimmed V and J ends, which lost 6 bases and 6 bases, there was a span of 9 bases. Germline V lookup: CDR1 SQVTM, CDR2 ANQGSEA. The CDR3 bases are TGCAGCGTAGGAACAGGCGAGCAGTACTTC. Its protein product is CSVGTGEQYF.